Sequencing of this T cell receptor (beta chain) was carried out in a study of shared clonotypes between healthy human individuals. Overall study results and limits: Generally, naive subsets (rather than memory subsets) showed larger estimated richness. Measured sharing among donors was expected to vary with sequencing depth.

Under the authors' procedure: From ImmunoSEQ came sequences covering only the junction and carrying no quality scores, so filtering differed. Method: immunoSEQ multiplex PCR; TCRdb's copy keeps in-frame clones and lacks some. The V and J calls and clone size were taken over from that table, and D and trimming were inferred from the DNA. The sample holds some 2,100,000 clones, 95% seen once. Note on this clone: Antigen unknown.

V shed 4 bases and J shed 7 bases, with 17 bases lying between them. The CDR3 has 14 amino acids. Germline CDR1 reads SQVTM; CDR2 reads ANQGSEA. The sample comprised naive CD4+ T cells sorted from blood. Described subset: CD45RA+ positively selected. The TCR comes from a man aged 18 to 29 in good health. This chain uses TRBV29-1 with TRBJ2-1, with D perhaps assigned TRBD1 or TRBD2 (6 bases each). This CDR3 reads CSVGKTTRGNEQFF. The CDR3 coding sequence is TGCAGCGTTGGAAAGACGACTAGGGGGAATGAGCAGTTCTTC.